This is a list of T cell receptor beta chains from one sample in a study of T cell repertoires in cytomegalovirus infection. Each CDR3 protein gets one entry after TCRdb re-called the reads with MiXCR. The sample comprises 740,000 or so distinct CDR3 sequences, 35% to 40% of which are singletons, and 2.5% to 3.5% rests with the top ten. Sequencing used PBMCs. The receptors stem from a human donor in good health (CMV status not recorded). Some clones in this sample may be carry-over from other donors' samples. The CDR3 runs from the conserved cysteine through the conserved F or W. D genes are given only for firm matches. Some rows have no size entry. The others give once, few or many, or a class for an expanded clone.

NA	TRBJ1-1	TRBV12-3/TRBV12-4	NA	TGTGCCAGCAGTTTAACAATCTCAGGGGAGGCTTTCTTT	CASSLTISGEAFF
NA	TRBJ1-3	TRBV6-1	NA	TGTGCCAGCAGGTGGAGGCGGACTGGAAACACCATATATTTT	CASRWRRTGNTIYF
TRBD1	TRBJ2-2	TRBV7-6	NA	TGTGCCAGCAGCTTAGTAACACAGGGGGCTCCCGGGGAGCTGTTTTTT	CASSLVTQGAPGELFF
NA	TRBJ2-1	TRBV24-1	NA	TGTGCCACCAGTGATCCCCCCTACAATGATCCTTTCTTC	CATSDPPYNDPFF
NA	TRBJ2-2	TRBV7-2	many	TGTGCCAGCAGCGCCGGCGAAGGGGAGCTGTTTTTT	CASSAGEGELFF
TRBD2	TRBJ2-2	TRBV28	few	TGTGCCAGTAGGGCCCCTAGCGGGACCATCGGGGAGCTTTTTTTT	CASRAPSGTIGELFF
NA	TRBJ2-5	TRBV28	NA	TGTGCCAGCACCCTAGGGGAGACCCAGTACTTC	CASTLGETQYF
NA	TRBJ1-1	TRBV6-6	NA	TGTGCCAGCAGAGAGGGGATTGAAGCTTTCTTT	CASREGIEAFF
NA	TRBJ1-2	TRBV7-9	NA	TGTGCCAGCAGCTTTGAAGTGAAAATTGGCTACACCTTC	CASSFEVKIGYTF
NA	TRBJ2-2	TRBV14	NA	TGTGCCAGCAGCACCAGGACCGCAGTTACGAACACCGGGGAGCTGTTTTTT	CASSTRTAVTNTGELFF
NA	TRBJ1-3	TRBV20-1	NA	TGCAGTCTCCTCAGAAGCTCTGGAAACACCATATATTTT	CSLLRSSGNTIYF
NA	TRBJ2-7	TRBV5-1	NA	TGCGCCAGCAGCGGGGACATTTACGAGCAGTACTTC	CASSGDIYEQYF
TRBD2	TRBJ2-7	TRBV7-2	many	TGTGCCAGCACCCTTAGTGTCCGGACGGGACTAGCGGAATACGAGCAGTACTTC	CASTLSVRTGLAEYEQYF
NA	TRBJ1-3	TRBV7-9	NA	TGTGCCAGCAGCTTATGGCAGGGAGCCTCTGGAAACACCATATATTTT	CASSLWQGASGNTIYF
NA	TRBJ1-1	TRBV4-1	NA	TGCGCCAGCAGCCAAGATCAGGATGTGAACACTGAAGCTTTCTTT	CASSQDQDVNTEAFF
TRBD2	TRBJ2-2	TRBV15	NA	TGTGCCACTCGGGAGGGTCTGAACACCGGGGAGCTGTTTTTT	CATREGLNTGELFF
NA	TRBJ2-1	TRBV11-1	NA	TGTGCCAGCAGCCCCGGAACTGGGAGCCCGCACAATGAGCAGTTCTTC	CASSPGTGSPHNEQFF
TRBD2	TRBJ2-1	TRBV12-3/TRBV12-4	few	TGTGCCAGCATCCAGCGGGGAGGGATCCATGAGCAGTTCTTC	CASIQRGGIHEQFF
NA	TRBJ1-1	TRBV19	NA	TGTGCCAGTACTTCCCGACGGGCAACTGAAGCTTTCTTT	CASTSRRATEAFF
TRBD1	TRBJ2-5	TRBV4-1	few	TGCGCCAGCAGCTCCGGGACAGAAGAGACCCAGTACTTC	CASSSGTEETQYF
NA	TRBJ2-1	TRBV6-8	NA	TGTGCCAGCAGCTTAAACACAGCCTACAATGAGCAGTTCTTC	CASSLNTAYNEQFF
NA	TRBJ2-7	TRBV12-3/TRBV12-4	NA	TGTGCCAGCAGTTTATCATTAGGAGGCGGGTTTGCCTACGAGCAGTACTTC	CASSLSLGGGFAYEQYF
TRBD1	TRBJ1-6	TRBV5-1	NA	TGCGCCAGCAGCCAGGGGGAGTATAGGGATTCACCCCTCCACTTT	CASSQGEYRDSPLHF
TRBD1	TRBJ2-1	TRBV2	NA	TGTGCCAGCAGCGTCAGCAGACAGGGGTCCTACAATGAGCAGTTCTTC	CASSVSRQGSYNEQFF
TRBD1	TRBJ2-3	TRBV7-2	few	TGTGCCAGCAGCCCCCAGACAGGGGGCACAGATACGCAGTATTTT	CASSPQTGGTDTQYF
NA	TRBJ2-7	TRBV6-5	NA	TGTGCCAGCAGTTCAGGGTTCGAGCAGTACTTC	CASSSGFEQYF
NA	TRBJ2-7	TRBV6-1	few	TGTGCCAGCAGTGACCCGACGGGGCCTGGGGGCTACGAGCAGTACTTC	CASSDPTGPGGYEQYF
NA	TRBJ2-3	TRBV19	NA	TGTGCCAGTAGTTTTTACATGAGTGCAGATACGCAGTATTTT	CASSFYMSADTQYF
NA	TRBJ1-1	TRBV5-1	NA	TGCGCCAGCAGCTGGAGAGTCGGGGGCACTGAAGCTTTCTTT	CASSWRVGGTEAFF
NA	TRBJ1-4	TRBV7-9	many	TGTGCCAGCAGCCTACCATCAGGGACGGATGAAAAACTGTTTTTT	CASSLPSGTDEKLFF
TRBD1	TRBJ1-2	TRBV20-1	NA	TGCAGTGCCTCAGGGGGGCAGGACTCCTATGGCTACACCTTC	CSASGGQDSYGYTF
NA	TRBJ2-2	TRBV7-2	NA	TGTGCCAGCAGCGCCTTCTCGACAGCGAACACCGGGGAGCTGTTTTTT	CASSAFSTANTGELFF
NA	TRBJ2-5	TRBV5-6	NA	TGTGCCAGCAGCTCTACAGGGTCGAGGCTGGAGACCCAGTACTTC	CASSSTGSRLETQYF
NA	TRBJ2-7	TRBV13	NA	TGTGCCAGCAGCTTAGCCGCAAAGGGATCCTACGAGCAGTACTTC	CASSLAAKGSYEQYF
TRBD1	TRBJ2-1	TRBV7-3	many	TGTGCCAGCAGCAGGACAGGGTATGACAATGAGCAGTTCTTC	CASSRTGYDNEQFF
NA	TRBJ2-7	TRBV27	NA	TGTGCCAGCAGTTTATCCGAGTCGATATACGAGCAGTACTTC	CASSLSESIYEQYF